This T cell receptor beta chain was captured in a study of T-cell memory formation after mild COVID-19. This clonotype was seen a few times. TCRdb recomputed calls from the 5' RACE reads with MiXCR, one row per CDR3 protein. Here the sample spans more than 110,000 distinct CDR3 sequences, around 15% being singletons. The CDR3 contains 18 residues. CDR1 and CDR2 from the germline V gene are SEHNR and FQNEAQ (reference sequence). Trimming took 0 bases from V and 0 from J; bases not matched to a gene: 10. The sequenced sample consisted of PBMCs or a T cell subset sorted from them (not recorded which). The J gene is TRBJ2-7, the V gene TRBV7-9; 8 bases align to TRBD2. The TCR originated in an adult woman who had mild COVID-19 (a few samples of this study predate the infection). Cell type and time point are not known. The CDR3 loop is CASSLATSGNPSSYEQYF. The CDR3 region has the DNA TGTGCCAGCAGCTTAGCTACTAGCGGAAACCCTTCCTCCTACGAGCAGTACTTC.